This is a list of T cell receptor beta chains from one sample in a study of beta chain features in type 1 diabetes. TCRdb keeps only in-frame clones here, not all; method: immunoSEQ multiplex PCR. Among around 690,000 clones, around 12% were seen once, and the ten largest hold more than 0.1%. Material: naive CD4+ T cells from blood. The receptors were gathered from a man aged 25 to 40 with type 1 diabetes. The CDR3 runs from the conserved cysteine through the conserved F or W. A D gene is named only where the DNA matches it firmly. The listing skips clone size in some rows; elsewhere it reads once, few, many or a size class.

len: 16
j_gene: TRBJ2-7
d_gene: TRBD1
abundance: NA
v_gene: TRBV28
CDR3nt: TGTGCCAGCAGTTCTCCGGGACAGGGGGCCTCCTACGAGCAGTACTTC
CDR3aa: CASSSPGQGASYEQYF

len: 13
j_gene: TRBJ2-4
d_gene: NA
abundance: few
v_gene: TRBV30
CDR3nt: TGTGCCTGGAGTGTTGACGCCAAAAACATTCAGTACTTC
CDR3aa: CAWSVDAKNIQYF

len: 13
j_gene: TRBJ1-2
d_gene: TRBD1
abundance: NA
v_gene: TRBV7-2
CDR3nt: TGTGCCAGCAGCTCTGGGACAGACTATGGCTACACCTTC
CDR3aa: CASSSGTDYGYTF

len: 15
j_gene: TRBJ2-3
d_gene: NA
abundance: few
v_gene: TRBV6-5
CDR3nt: TGTGCCAGCAGTTACTCAGGACCTGGTAGGAGTACGCAGTATTTT
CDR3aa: CASSYSGPGRSTQYF

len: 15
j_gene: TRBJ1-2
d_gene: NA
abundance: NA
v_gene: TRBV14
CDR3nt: TGTGCCAGCAGCCACCTGGACGGAACTAACTATGGCTACACCTTC
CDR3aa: CASSHLDGTNYGYTF

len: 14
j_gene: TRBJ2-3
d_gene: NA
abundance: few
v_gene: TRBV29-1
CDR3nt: TGCAGCGTTGCTCGGGGGGCGGGCGCAGATACGCAGTATTTT
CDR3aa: CSVARGAGADTQYF

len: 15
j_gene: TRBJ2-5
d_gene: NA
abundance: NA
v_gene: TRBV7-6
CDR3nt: TGTGCCAGCAGCTCCCCTTCGGTCGGATTAGAGACCCAGTACTTC
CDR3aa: CASSSPSVGLETQYF

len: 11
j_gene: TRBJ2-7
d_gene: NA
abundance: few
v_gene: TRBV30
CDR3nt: TGTGCCTGGAGTGAAGGGTTCGAGCAGTACTTC
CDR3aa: CAWSEGFEQYF

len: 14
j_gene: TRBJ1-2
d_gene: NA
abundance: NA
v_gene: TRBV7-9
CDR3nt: TGTGCCAGCAGCCCGAGACAGTGGGACTATGGCTACACCTTC
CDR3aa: CASSPRQWDYGYTF

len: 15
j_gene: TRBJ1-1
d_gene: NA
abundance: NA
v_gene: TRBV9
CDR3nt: TGTGCCAGCAGCGTAGCTTCTATTATGAACACTGAAGCTTTCTTT
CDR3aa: CASSVASIMNTEAFF

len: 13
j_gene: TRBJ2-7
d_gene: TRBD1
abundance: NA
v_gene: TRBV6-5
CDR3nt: TGTGCCAGCAGACAGGGACAGCCCTACGAGCAGTACTTC
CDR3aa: CASRQGQPYEQYF

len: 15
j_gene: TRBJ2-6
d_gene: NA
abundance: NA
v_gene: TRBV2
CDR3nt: TGTGCCAGCAGTGCCCCGGGGGCTGGGGCCAACGTCCTGACTTTC
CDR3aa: CASSAPGAGANVLTF

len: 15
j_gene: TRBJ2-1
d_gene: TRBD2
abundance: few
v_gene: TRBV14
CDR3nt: TGTGCCAGCAGCCATACTAGCGGGTACTACAATGAGCAGTTCTTC
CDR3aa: CASSHTSGYYNEQFF

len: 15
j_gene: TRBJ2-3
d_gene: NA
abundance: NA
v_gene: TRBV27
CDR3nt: TGTGCCAGCAGTTTAAAGCTAGACCGCACAGATACGCAGTATTTT
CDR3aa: CASSLKLDRTDTQYF

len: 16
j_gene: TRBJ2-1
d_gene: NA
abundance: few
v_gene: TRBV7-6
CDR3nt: TGTGCCAGCAGCTTAGCGTCCAACGGGGGTTACAATGAGCAGTTCTTC
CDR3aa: CASSLASNGGYNEQFF

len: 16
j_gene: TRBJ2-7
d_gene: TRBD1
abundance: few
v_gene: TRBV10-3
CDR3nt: TGTGCCATCAATGCTGACAGGGGGCAAAAGTCCGACGAGCAGTACTTC
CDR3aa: CAINADRGQKSDEQYF

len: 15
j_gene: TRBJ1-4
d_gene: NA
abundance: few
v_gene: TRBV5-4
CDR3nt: TGTGCCAGCAGCTTGGCGGGGGAGAGCGGTGAAAAACTGTTTTTT
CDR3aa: CASSLAGESGEKLFF

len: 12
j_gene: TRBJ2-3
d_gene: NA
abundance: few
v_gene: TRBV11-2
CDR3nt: TGTGCCAGCAGCTCACCAGCAGATACGCAGTATTTT
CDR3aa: CASSSPADTQYF

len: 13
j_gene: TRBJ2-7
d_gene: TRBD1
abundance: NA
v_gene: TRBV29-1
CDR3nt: TGCAGCGTTGGGACCGGACAGGGGTACGAGCAGTACTTC
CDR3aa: CSVGTGQGYEQYF

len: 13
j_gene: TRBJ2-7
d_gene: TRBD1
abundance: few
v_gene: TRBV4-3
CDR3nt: TGCGCCAGCAGCCTAAACAGGGGCGGTGCGGGGTACTTC
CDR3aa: CASSLNRGGAGYF

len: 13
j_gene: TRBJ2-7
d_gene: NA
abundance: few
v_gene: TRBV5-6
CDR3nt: TGTGCCAGCAGCTGGGACATAATAGGCGAGCAGTACTTC
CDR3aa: CASSWDIIGEQYF

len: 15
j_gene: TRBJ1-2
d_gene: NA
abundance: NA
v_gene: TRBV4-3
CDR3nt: TGCGCCAGCAGCCAAGCGGGAACAGGGAACTATGTCTACACCTTC
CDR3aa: CASSQAGTGNYVYTF

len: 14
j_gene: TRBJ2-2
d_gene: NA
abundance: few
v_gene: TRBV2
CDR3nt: TGTGCCAGCAACCTAGGTGGGGGCACCGGGGAGCTGTTTTTT
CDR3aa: CASNLGGGTGELFF

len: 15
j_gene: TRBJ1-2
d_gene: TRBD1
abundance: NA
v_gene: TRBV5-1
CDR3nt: TGCGCCAGCAGCTTGTTTACAGGGGATGTCTATGGCTACACCTTC
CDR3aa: CASSLFTGDVYGYTF

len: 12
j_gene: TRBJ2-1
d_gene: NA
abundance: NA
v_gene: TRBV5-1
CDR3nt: TGCGCCAGCAGCTTCTCGTGGAATGAGCAGTTCTTC
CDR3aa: CASSFSWNEQFF

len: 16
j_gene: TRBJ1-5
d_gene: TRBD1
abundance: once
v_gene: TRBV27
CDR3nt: TGTGCCAGCAGTTCGCAAACAGGGGGCGGCAATCAGCCCCAGCATTTT
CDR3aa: CASSSQTGGGNQPQHF

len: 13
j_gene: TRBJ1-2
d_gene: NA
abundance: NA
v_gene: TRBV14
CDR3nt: TGTGCCAGCAGCCAAGTGATGATTAATGGCTACACCTTC
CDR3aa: CASSQVMINGYTF

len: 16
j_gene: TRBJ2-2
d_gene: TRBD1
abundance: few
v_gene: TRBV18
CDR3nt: TGTGCCAGCTCACCCGCCGGGACAGCGAACACCGGGGAGCTGTTTTTT
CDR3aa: CASSPAGTANTGELFF

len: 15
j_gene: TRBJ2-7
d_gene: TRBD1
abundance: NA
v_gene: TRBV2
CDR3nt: TGTGCCAGCAGTCCACCGGGACAGCGCGCCTACGAGCAGTACTTC
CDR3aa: CASSPPGQRAYEQYF

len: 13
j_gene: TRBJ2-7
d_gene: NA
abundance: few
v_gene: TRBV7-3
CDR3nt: TGTGCCAGCAGCTTAGGGGGCACCTACGAGCAGTACTTC
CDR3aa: CASSLGGTYEQYF

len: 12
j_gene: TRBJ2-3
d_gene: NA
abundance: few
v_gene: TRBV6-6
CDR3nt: TGTGCCAGCAGGGCGACTCGCGACTTGCAGTATTTT
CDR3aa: CASRATRDLQYF

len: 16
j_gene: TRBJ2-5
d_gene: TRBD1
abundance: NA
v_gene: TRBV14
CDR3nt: TGTGCCAGCAGCTTGCGGACAGGGCGAAATTCGGAGACCCAGTACTTC
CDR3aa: CASSLRTGRNSETQYF

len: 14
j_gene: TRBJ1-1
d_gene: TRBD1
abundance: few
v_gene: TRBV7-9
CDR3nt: TGTGCCAGCAGCATCGGACAGGGGGACACTGAAGCTTTCTTT
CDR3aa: CASSIGQGDTEAFF

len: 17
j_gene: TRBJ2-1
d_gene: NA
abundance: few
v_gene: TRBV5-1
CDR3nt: TGCGCCAGCACCGTCCCCTCAGGGTCTATATTCGAGAATGAGCAGTTCTTC
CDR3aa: CASTVPSGSIFENEQFF

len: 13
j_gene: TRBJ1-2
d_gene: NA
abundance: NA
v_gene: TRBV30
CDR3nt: TGTGCCTGGAGCCGGGAGTATAACTATGGCTACACCTTC
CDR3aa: CAWSREYNYGYTF

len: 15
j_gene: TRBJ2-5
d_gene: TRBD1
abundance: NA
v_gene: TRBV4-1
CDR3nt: TGCGCCAGCAGCCAAGGAGGGACAGTTAAAGAGACCCAGTACTTC
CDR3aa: CASSQGGTVKETQYF

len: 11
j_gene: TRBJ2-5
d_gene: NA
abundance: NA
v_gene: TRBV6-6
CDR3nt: TGTGCCAGCAGTAGCGGGGAGACCCAGTACTTC
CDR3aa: CASSSGETQYF

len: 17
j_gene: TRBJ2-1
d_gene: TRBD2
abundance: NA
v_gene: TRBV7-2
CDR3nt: TGTGCCAGCAGCCCCCGGGAGGGGGGTCCCCCCTACAATGAGCAGTTCTTC
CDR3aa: CASSPREGGPPYNEQFF

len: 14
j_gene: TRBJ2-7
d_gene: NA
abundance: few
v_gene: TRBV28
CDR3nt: TGTGCCAGCAGAAGGACGGCCGGTATCTACGAGCAGTACTTC
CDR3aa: CASRRTAGIYEQYF

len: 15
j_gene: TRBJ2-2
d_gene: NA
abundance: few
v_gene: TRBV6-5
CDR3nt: TGTGCCAGCAGTTACGCGCTCGCGAACACCGGGGAGCTGTTTTTT
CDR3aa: CASSYALANTGELFF

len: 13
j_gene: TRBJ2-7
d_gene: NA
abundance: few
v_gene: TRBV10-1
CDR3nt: TGCGCCAGCAGTGGTCAGGTGGGCTACGAGCAGTACTTC
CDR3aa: CASSGQVGYEQYF

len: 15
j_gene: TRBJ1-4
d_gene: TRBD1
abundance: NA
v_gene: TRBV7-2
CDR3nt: TGTGCCAGCAGCTTACCGGGACAGGATAATGAAAAACTGTTTTTT
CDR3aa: CASSLPGQDNEKLFF

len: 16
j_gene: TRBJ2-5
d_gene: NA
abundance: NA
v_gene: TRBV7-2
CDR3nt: TGTGCCAGCAGCTTAGCAATCTCAGCGGGCCAAGAGACCCAGTACTTC
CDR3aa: CASSLAISAGQETQYF

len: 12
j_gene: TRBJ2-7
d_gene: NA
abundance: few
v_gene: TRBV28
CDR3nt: TGTGCCAGCAGTTCTACAGGGTACGAGCAGTACTTC
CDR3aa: CASSSTGYEQYF

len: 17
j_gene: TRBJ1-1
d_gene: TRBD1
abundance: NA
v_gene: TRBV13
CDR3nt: TGTGCCAGCAGCTTATACAGGGGGACGGTAATGAACACTGAAGCTTTCTTT
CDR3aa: CASSLYRGTVMNTEAFF

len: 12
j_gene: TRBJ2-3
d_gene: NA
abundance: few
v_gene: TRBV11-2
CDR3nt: TGTGCCAGCAGCTCATCCTGGGATACGCAGTATTTT
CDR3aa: CASSSSWDTQYF

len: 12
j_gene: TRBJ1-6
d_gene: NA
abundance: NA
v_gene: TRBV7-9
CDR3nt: TGTGCCAGCACGTACGGTAATTCACCCCTCCACTTT
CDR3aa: CASTYGNSPLHF

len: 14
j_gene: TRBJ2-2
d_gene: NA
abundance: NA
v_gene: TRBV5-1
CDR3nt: TGCGCCAGCAGCTTGTCGGCGAACACCGGGGAGCTGTTTTTT
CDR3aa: CASSLSANTGELFF

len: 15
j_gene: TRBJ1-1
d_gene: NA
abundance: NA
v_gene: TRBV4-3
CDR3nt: TGCGCCAGCAGCCTCCAGGACGGGGGGGATACTGAAGCTTTCTTT
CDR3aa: CASSLQDGGDTEAFF

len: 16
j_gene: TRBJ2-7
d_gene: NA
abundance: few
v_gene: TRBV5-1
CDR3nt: TGCGCCAGCAGCTTGGCCACCTTCACGCTTACCTACGAGCAGTACTTC
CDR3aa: CASSLATFTLTYEQYF